This T cell receptor (beta chain) was profiled in a study of shared clonotypes between healthy human individuals. Turning to the study itself: Used for every donor were three CD4 naive, three CD4 memory, two CD8 naive and one CD8 memory plate. Findings of the study overall: A handful of donors had 4% to 6.5% of their naive CD4 clonotypes in common.

Worth noting for this clone: Its antigen is still unknown.

CDR1 is SGHVS and CDR2 is FQNEAQ in the germline V gene. The CDR3 has 16 residues. V was pared by 4 bases and J by 11 bases, with 13 bases of the junction left unmatched. It was at deep level that the assay was run. The method was immunoSEQ multiplex PCR; TCRdb's version includes in-frame clones alone and lacks a portion of them. The sample carries around 1.5 million clones, 95% to 99% recorded once. The authors divided CD4+ cells into CD45RA+ naive and CD45RA-negative memory subsets. The clonotype originates from a man between 25 and 39 years old in good health. The gene calls are TRBV7-8 and TRBJ2-1; 11 bases fit TRBD1. Sequenced material: naive CD4+ T cells sorted from blood. The subset was: CD45RA+ positively selected. The CDR3 protein is CASSSGQGAPWFKQFF. CDR3 in DNA: TGTGCCAGCAGCTCCGGACAGGGGGCACCGTGGTTCAAGCAGTTCTTC.